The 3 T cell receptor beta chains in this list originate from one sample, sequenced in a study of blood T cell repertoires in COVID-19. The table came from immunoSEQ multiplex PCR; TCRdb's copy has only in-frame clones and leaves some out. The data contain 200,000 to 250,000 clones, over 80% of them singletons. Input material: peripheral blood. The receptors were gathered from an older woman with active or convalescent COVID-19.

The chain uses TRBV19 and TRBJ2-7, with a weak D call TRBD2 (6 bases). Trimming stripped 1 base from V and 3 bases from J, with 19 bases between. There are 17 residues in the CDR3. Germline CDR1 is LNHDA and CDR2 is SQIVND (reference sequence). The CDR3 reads CASSIGEEGIWDYEQYV. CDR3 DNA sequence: TGTGCCAGTAGTATAGGTGAGGAGGGAATTTGGGACTACGAGCAGTACGTC.

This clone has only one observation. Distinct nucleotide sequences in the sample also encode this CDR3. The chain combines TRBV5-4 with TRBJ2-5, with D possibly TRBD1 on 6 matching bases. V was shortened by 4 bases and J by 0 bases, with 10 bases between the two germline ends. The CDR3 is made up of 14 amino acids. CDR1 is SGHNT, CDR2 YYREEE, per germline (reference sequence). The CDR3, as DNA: TGTGCCAGCAGCCTCAGGGGAAACCAAGAGACCCAGTACTTC. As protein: CASSLRGNQETQYF.

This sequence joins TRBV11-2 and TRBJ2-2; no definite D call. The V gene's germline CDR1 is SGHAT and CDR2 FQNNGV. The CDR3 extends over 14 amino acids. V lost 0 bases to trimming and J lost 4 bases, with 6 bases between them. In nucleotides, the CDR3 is TGTGCCAGCAGCTTAGATACTGTCACCGGGGAGCTGTTTTTT. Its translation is CASSLDTVTGELFF.